One sample yielded the 21 T cell receptor beta chains listed below, sequenced in a study of blood T cells in healthy people across ages. PCR was performed a second time for about 7 to 12 cycles using a sample-barcoded 5' primer and a J-beta primer mix. MiXCR, run by TCRdb on the 5' RACE reads, gives a single entry per CDR3 protein. Of 800,000 or so distinct CDR3 sequences in the sample, more than 20% are singletons; the top ten hold approximately 3.7%. These data are also associated with another study on T cells of mothers and their children.

The sample consisted of blood. These receptors all stem from a boy younger than 18 in good health.

The chain uses TRBV7-8 and TRBJ2-3; 9 nucleotides line up with TRBD1. Germline lookup yields CDR1 SGHVS and CDR2 FQNEAQ. The trim removed 8 bases at V and 3 bases at J, leaving 6 bases unmatched. This CDR3 comprises 14 residues. CDR3 sequence (DNA): TGTGCCAGCCAGTGGACAGGGGTGACAGATACGCAGTATTTT. This encodes CASQWTGVTDTQYF.

The chain has TRBV4-3 and TRBJ2-7, with a weak D call TRBD1 (5 bases). CDR3 size: 13 residues. The V gene's germline CDR1 is LGHNA and CDR2 YSLEER. The V and J ends lost 1 base and 5 bases respectively, with 9 bases between them. The CDR3 sequence: CASSQGPGNEQYF. CDR3 bases: TGCGCCAGCAGCCAAGGTCCAGGGAACGAGCAGTACTTC.

The gene calls are TRBV4-3 and TRBJ1-2, with TRBD1 as a possible D gene (5 bases). The V gene's germline CDR1 is LGHNA and CDR2 YSLEER. The V gene lost 5 bases and the J gene lost 5 bases, with 18 bases spanning the gap. This CDR3 has 15 residues. The chain's CDR3 is CASSEARRDGYGYTF. CDR3 nucleotides: TGCGCCAGCAGCGAAGCCAGAAGGGACGGGTATGGCTACACCTTC.

This clonotype was observed a handful of times. Its ends do not fully match the called genes, so a read error is possible. The chain links TRBV29-1 to TRBJ2-2; tentative D call: TRBD2 (5 bases). Germline values: CDR1 SQVTM, CDR2 ANQGSEA. The CDR3 covers 16 residues. The CDR3 is CSVVLWEIQNTGELLF. CDR3 DNA sequence: TGCAGCGTTGTCCTGTGGGAAATTCAGAACACCGGGGAGCTGCTTTTT.

This chain joins TRBV7-3 and TRBJ2-1, with 9 positions matching TRBD2. This CDR3 is 16 amino acids long. Germline V gene sequence: CDR1 SGHTA, CDR2 FQGTGA. After removal of 2 bases from V and 4 bases from J, the junction contained 6 bases not matched to a gene. For the CDR3, the DNA is TGTGCCAGCAGCTTAGCGGGGGGGCCTCTTTACAATGAGCAGTTCTTC. As protein: CASSLAGGPLYNEQFF.

This chain connects TRBV6-2 or TRBV6-3 to TRBJ2-7; D may be TRBD2 (6 bases). The germline CDR1 and CDR2 sequences are MNHEY and SVGEGT. This CDR3 contains 13 residues. The V and J ends lost 6 bases and 1 base respectively, with 10 bases between them. CDR3 sequence: CASRKEGSYEQYF. The CDR3 DNA sequence: TGTGCCAGCAGGAAGGAGGGGTCCTACGAGCAGTACTTC.

This chain connects TRBV19 to TRBJ2-2, with 7 nucleotides matching TRBD1. This CDR3 is built from 15 residues. Germline trimming cut 6 bases from V and 3 bases from J; bases unmatched to any gene: 7. Germline loops: CDR1 LNHDA, CDR2 SQIVND (reference sequence). In DNA form, the CDR3 reads TGTGCCAGTAGCGGGACAGTAGGGGACACCGGGGAGCTGTTTTTT. It translates to CASSGTVGDTGELFF.

This clonotype has just a few counts. V gene TRBV4-3 combines with J gene TRBJ1-2; D call uncertain. The V gene's germline CDR1 is LGHNA and CDR2 YSLEER. The CDR3 runs to 16 residues. Trimming took off 0 bases at V and 6 bases at J, with 17 bases between the two ends. DNA of the CDR3: TGCGCCAGCAGCCAAGATAGTCGGCCTGCCTATGATGGCTACACCTTC. It is translated as CASSQDSRPAYDGYTF.

V gene TRBV3-1 combines with J gene TRBJ2-2, with a possible D match to TRBD2 (5 bases). CDR1 LGHDT and CDR2 YNNKEL come from the germline V gene (reference sequence). V was cut by 0 bases and J by 8 bases, with 16 bases left in between. The CDR3 sequence is 16 residues long. CDR3 DNA: TGTGCCAGCAGCCAAGATCCCTCGACTAAGTTGGGGGAGCTGTTTTTT. It translates to CASSQDPSTKLGELFF.

This chain links TRBV7-9 with TRBJ2-2; D is ambiguous. In germline, CDR1 is SEHNR, CDR2 FQNEAQ (reference sequence). V was shortened by 6 bases and J by 0 bases, with 11 bases between the two germline ends. This CDR3 is 15 amino acids long. CDR3 nucleotide sequence: TGTGCCAGCAGTCCGCGGATAGCGAACACCGGGGAGCTGTTTTTT. This encodes CASSPRIANTGELFF.

For this clonotype: At one end, the junction sequence differs from germline, possibly due to a read error. The V and J genes are TRBV24-1 and TRBJ2-2; D is possibly TRBD1 (6 bases). Germline loops: CDR1 KGHDR, CDR2 SFDVKD. This CDR3 has 14 amino acids. CDR3 DNA sequence: TGTGCCACCAGTGATTTGGACAGGAACGGGGAGCTGTTCTTT. Protein product: CATSDLDRNGELFF.

This clonotype has more than one count but fewer than ten. The junction and the germline gene differ at one end; a read error may be behind it. V usage is TRBV19 and J usage is TRBJ2-1, with 11 nucleotides matching TRBD2. Germline V gene data show CDR1 as LNHDA and CDR2 as SQIVND (reference sequence). The CDR3 spans 18 residues. The DNA for the CDR3 is TGTGCCAGTGGTTACCTAGCGGGAGGCGGGAGCTCCTACAATGAGCAGTCCTTC. Translation: CASGYLAGGGSSYNEQSF.

J is TRBJ2-1 and V is TRBV5-6; TRBD1 is a possible D gene (6 bases). Deletions cut 4 bases from V and 7 bases from J, with 12 bases between. Germline CDR1 and CDR2: SGHDT and YYEEEE. The length of the CDR3 is 13 residues. The CDR3 loop is CASSTNRVNEQFF. The DNA for the CDR3 is TGTGCCAGCAGCACCAACAGGGTGAATGAGCAGTTCTTC.

There are a few counts of this clonotype. The chain joins TRBV29-1 to TRBJ2-3; 8 nucleotides agree with TRBD2. Trimming cost V 4 bases and J 3 bases; bases outside gene matches: 9. CDR1 SQVTM and CDR2 ANQGSEA come from the germline V gene. This CDR3 is 15 amino acids long. CDR3 sequence reads: CSVGRPGGRTDTQYF. The CDR3 nucleotides read TGCAGCGTTGGTCGGCCGGGAGGGCGTACAGATACGCAGTATTTT.

This clonotype came up a few times. DNA of the CDR3: TGTGCCAGCAGCTTCGGGTGGGCTGGGGCCAACGTCCTGACTTTC. Translation: CASSFGWAGANVLTF. The chain has TRBV7-9 and TRBJ2-6; no firm D call. The V and J ends lost 3 bases and 2 bases respectively, with 8 bases between them. The CDR3 runs to 15 residues. The germline V gene has CDR1 SEHNR and CDR2 FQNEAQ (reference sequence).

J is TRBJ1-5 and V is TRBV6-2 or TRBV6-3, with unresolved D. Germline assignment: CDR1 MNHEY and CDR2 SVGEGT. V lost 10 bases, J lost 3 bases, and 10 bases lay in between. The CDR3 has 12 residues. The CDR3: CATADPNQPQHF. The DNA for the CDR3 is TGTGCCACCGCGGACCCCAATCAGCCCCAGCATTTT.

This clonotype has at least ten counts. The rearrangement links TRBV13 to TRBJ2-7; maybe TRBD1 (5 bases). Germline CDR1 is PRHDT and CDR2 is FYEKMQ (reference sequence). The CDR3 loop spans 15 amino acids. V was clipped by 6 bases and J by 2 bases, with 17 bases between them. CDR3 residues: CASSPKGESTYEQYF. The DNA of the CDR3 is TGTGCCAGCAGTCCCAAAGGGGAATCCACCTACGAGCAGTACTTC.

The chain joins TRBV7-9 to TRBJ2-5; 11 nucleotides match TRBD1. V gave up 5 bases and J gave up 4 bases; unmatched junction bases: 6. Germline V gene data show CDR1 as SEHNR and CDR2 as FQNEAQ (reference sequence). This CDR3 is built from 15 residues. The CDR3 DNA reads as TGTGCCAGCAGCCTTTGGACAGGGGGCGGAGAGACCCAGTACTTC. It is translated as CASSLWTGGGETQYF.

As concerns this clonotype: Germline and junction disagree at one end, which may indicate a read error. The chain is built from TRBV28 and TRBJ2-4; TRBD1 matches 8 bases. The CDR3 contains 16 residues. Germline CDR1 is MDHEN and CDR2 is SYDVKM. CDR3 protein: CASSSSGTGAKNIQCF. The CDR3 coding sequence is TGTGCCAGCAGTTCCTCCGGGACAGGAGCCAAAAACATTCAGTGCTTC.

The table lists this clonotype with many counts. This rearrangement joins TRBV7-8 to TRBJ1-6; 7 bases are a match to TRBD1. The V segment lost 5 bases and the J segment 3 bases; nucleotides outside the gene matches: 7. CDR1 SGHVS and CDR2 FQNEAQ come from the germline V gene. The CDR3 extends over 16 amino acids. CDR3 in DNA: TGTGCCAGCAGCGACCGCGGACAGGACTATAATTCACCCCTCCACTTT. Its protein product is CASSDRGQDYNSPLHF.

The rearrangement uses TRBV5-4 and TRBJ1-1; D not certain. The CDR3 is made up of 16 amino acids. V shed 0 bases and J shed 0 bases, with 12 bases lying between them. Looked up from germline, CDR1 is SGHNT and CDR2 is YYREEE (reference sequence). CDR3 sequence reads: CASSLGQVVVNTEAFF. For the CDR3, the DNA is TGTGCCAGCAGCTTGGGTCAGGTCGTTGTGAACACTGAAGCTTTCTTT.